These 8 T cell receptor beta chains originate from one sample sequenced in a study of T cells in localized non-small cell lung cancer. Using immunoSEQ multiplex PCR, the repertoire was profiled, and TCRdb retains in-frame clones only, with some absent. The data contain 7,900 or so clones, roughly three fifths of them singletons. The sequencing here drew on lymph node tissue, taken before any cancer treatment. These receptors were taken from a male donor older than 55 with stage I squamous cell lung carcinoma.

The chain uses TRBV19 and TRBJ2-1, with D perhaps TRBD1 or TRBD2 (5 bases each). Germline loops: CDR1 LNHDA, CDR2 SQIVND (reference sequence). Deletions cut 4 bases from V and 9 bases from J, with 19 bases between. The CDR3 contains 15 residues. The CDR3: CASSTRAGRGAEQFF. For the CDR3, the DNA is TGTGCCAGTAGTACCCGGGCAGGGAGAGGGGCTGAGCAGTTCTTC.

V gene TRBV5-1 combines with J gene TRBJ2-1; D is uncertain. Germline V gives CDR1 SGHRS, CDR2 YFSETQ. The CDR3 is made up of 14 amino acids. V gave up 2 bases and J gave up 0 bases, with 6 bases separating them. The CDR3 sequence: CASSFDLSYNEQFF. The CDR3 nucleotides read TGCGCCAGCAGCTTCGACCTCTCCTACAATGAGCAGTTCTTC.

This clone has just a few counts. The gene calls are TRBV11-3 and TRBJ2-2; 9 bases fit TRBD2. Germline-derived CDR1 and CDR2 are SGHNT and YENEEA. The V and J ends lost 3 bases and 7 bases, in that order; junction bases with no gene match: 12. The CDR3 loop spans 17 amino acids. The chain's CDR3 is CASSFIGSGSPFGELFF. CDR3 nucleotide sequence: TGTGCCAGCAGCTTTATAGGTAGCGGGAGTCCATTCGGGGAGCTGTTTTTT. Together with reference TRBV11-3 and TRBJ2-2, the CDR3 gives the full variable domain: EAGVVQSPRYKIIEKKQPVAFWCNPISGHNTLYWYLQNLGQGPELLIRYENEEAVDDSQLPKDRFSAERLKGVDSTLKIQPAELGDSAVYLCASSFIGSGSPFGELFFGEGSRLTVL.

The chain employs TRBV19 and TRBJ1-5; no definite D call. V was trimmed by 2 bases and J by 2 bases, leaving 10 bases between them. The CDR3 covers 15 residues. CDR1 is LNHDA, CDR2 SQIVND, per germline (reference sequence). The CDR3 sequence: CASSITTSGNQPQHF. As DNA, the CDR3 is TGTGCCAGTAGTATAACAACATCGGGCAATCAGCCCCAGCATTTT.

Only a few counts were recorded for this clone. The rearrangement links TRBV19 to TRBJ1-2, with TRBD1 matching 8 bases. The CDR3 spans 13 residues. CDR1 and CDR2 (germline): LNHDA, SQIVND (reference sequence). V shed 6 bases, J shed 4 bases, and the junction held 4 bases outside the gene matches. The CDR3 loop is CASSDRGGYGYTF. The CDR3 DNA sequence: TGTGCCAGTAGCGACAGGGGAGGCTATGGCTACACCTTC.

This clone was detected only a few times. V and J are TRBV14 and TRBJ1-4; D call uncertain. V lost 0 bases to trimming and J lost 10 bases, with 12 bases between them. The germline V gene encodes CDR1 SGHDN and CDR2 FVKESK. The length of the CDR3 is 14 residues. CDR3 sequence: CASSQDLTDGKLFF. The CDR3 region has the DNA TGTGCCAGCAGCCAAGACTTAACAGACGGAAAACTGTTTTTT.

The chain links TRBV14 to TRBJ1-1; D call uncertain. The CDR3 runs to 11 residues. The ends were cut back, 4 bases at V and 7 bases at J, with 7 bases in the middle. The germline V gene has CDR1 SGHDN and CDR2 FVKESK. As DNA, the CDR3 is TGTGCCAGCAGCCCATACAGTGAAGCTTTCTTT. Its protein product is CASSPYSEAFF. Looking up the rest from reference TRBV14 and TRBJ1-1 gives the full variable domain: EAGVTQFPSHSVIEKGQTVTLRCDPISGHDNLYWYRRVMGKEIKFLLHFVKESKQDESGMPNNRFLAERTGGTYSTLKVQPAELEDSGVYFCASSPYSEAFFGQGTRLTVV.

A few counts support this clone. The genes are TRBV6-7 and TRBJ2-1; D perhaps matches TRBD1 (6 bases). TRBV6-7 is an ORF; its function is uncertain. There are 13 residues in the CDR3. V was clipped by 6 bases and J by 5 bases, with 11 bases between them. CDR3 in amino acids: CASSRDTNNEQFF. CDR3 bases: TGTGCCAGCAGCCGGGACACTAACAATGAGCAGTTCTTC.